Below are 26 T cell receptor beta chains sequenced from a single sample in a study of shared clonotypes between healthy human individuals (dated by TCRdb to the early 2020s). Library preparation employed the immunoSEQ multiplex PCR assay. As stored in TCRdb, this immuneACCESS dataset retains in-frame rearrangements with V and J assigned. A fraction of the clones does not appear; measured against another copy, unresolved V genes explain less than half of the discrepancy, and the remainder lacks a known reason. This sample gives around 530,000 clones in total; about 80% of them show up just once. Jointly, the top ten make up around 12% of the sample. The sample comprised PBMCs. These receptor sequences come from a woman aged 40 to 50 in good health. Some clones in this sample may be carry-over from other donors' samples.

This chain uses TRBV5-1 with TRBJ2-7; 9 positions agree with TRBD2. Looked up from germline, CDR1 is SGHRS and CDR2 is YFSETQ. The CDR3 has 16 amino acids. The V and J ends lost 6 bases and 5 bases, in that order; junction bases with no gene match: 15. The CDR3, as DNA: TGCGCCAGCACCAACACGCCGGGACTAGCTCTCCACGAGCAGTACTTC. It yields the protein CASTNTPGLALHEQYF.

The gene calls are TRBV10-2 and TRBJ1-6; 8 bases line up with TRBD1. Germline V lookup: CDR1 WSHSY, CDR2 SAAADI. CDR3 length: 14 residues. The ends lost 7 bases at V and 9 bases at J; junction bases unmatched: 8. The CDR3 protein is CASIPTGVSSPLHF. CDR3 DNA: TGCGCCAGCATTCCGACAGGGGTGAGTTCACCCCTCCACTTT.

J is TRBJ2-7 and V is TRBV7-9; D might be TRBD1 (6 bases). CDR1 and CDR2 from the germline V gene are SEHNR and FQNEAQ (reference sequence). The CDR3 covers 12 residues. V lost 5 bases to trimming and J lost 3 bases, with 8 bases between them. The CDR3 is CASSETGYEQYF. CDR3 DNA: TGTGCCAGCAGCGAGACAGGCTACGAGCAGTACTTC.

This clone was observed once. The rearrangement uses TRBV6-5 and TRBJ1-4, with 7 nucleotides matching TRBD1. V dropped 6 bases and J dropped 5; count of bases not matched to a gene: 6. This CDR3 region has 14 residues. CDR1 is MNHEY and CDR2 is SVGAGI in the germline V gene. The CDR3 loop is CASRTGSSNEKLFF. For the CDR3, the DNA is TGTGCCAGCAGGACAGGGTCGTCGAATGAAAAACTGTTTTTT.

This chain connects TRBV5-1 to TRBJ1-1, with D maybe TRBD1 (6 bases). CDR1 is SGHRS, CDR2 YFSETQ, per germline. Trimming removed 7 bases from V and 4 bases from J, with 17 bases in between. The length of the CDR3 is 14 residues. The CDR3 DNA is TGCGCCAGCTGGGGAGGGGGTTTCATCACTGAAGCTTTCTTT. Protein sequence: CASWGGGFITEAFF.

This chain links TRBV15 with TRBJ2-7; D gene ambiguous. The CDR3 runs 14 residues. The V gene lost 3 bases and the J gene lost 6 bases, with 15 bases spanning the gap. Germline CDR1 reads LNHNV; CDR2 reads YYDKDF (reference sequence). CDR3 sequence: CATSSRWELPEQYF. DNA for the CDR3: TGTGCCACCAGCAGCCGATGGGAACTCCCCGAGCAGTACTTC.

The chain is built from TRBV11-2 and TRBJ2-5; 10 bases align to TRBD1. CDR3 length: 13 amino acids. V lost 4 bases to trimming and J lost 5 bases; unmatched junction nucleotides: 1. Germline V gives CDR1 SGHAT, CDR2 FQNNGV. For the CDR3, the DNA is TGTGCCAGCAGCTGGGGACAGGGGGAGACCCAGTACTTC. Its translation: CASSWGQGETQYF.

J is TRBJ2-3 and V is TRBV9; 7 bases match TRBD1. This CDR3 spans 14 amino acids. J gave up 2 bases and V 4 bases, and 4 bases lay outside the gene matches. Germline CDR1 reads SGDLS; CDR2 reads YYNGEE. CDR3 in DNA: TGTGCCAGCAGCCTGGGACAGAACACAGATACGCAGTATTTT. It codes for CASSLGQNTDTQYF.

The chain recombines TRBV6-6 with TRBJ2-1, with D hard to call. CDR3 size: 13 residues. The germline V gene has CDR1 MNHNY and CDR2 SVGAGI (reference sequence). V gave up 6 bases and J gave up 4 bases, with 10 bases separating them. CDR3 region: CASRQLLYNEQFF. In nucleotides, the CDR3 is TGTGCCAGCAGACAGCTTCTATACAATGAGCAGTTCTTC.

This chain joins TRBV6-6 and TRBJ1-4; no firm D call. V lost 2 bases, J lost 4 bases, and 8 bases lay in between. Germline loops: CDR1 MNHNY, CDR2 SVGAGI (reference sequence). CDR3 size: 14 residues. The CDR3 DNA reads TGTGCCAGCAGTTACAGCGGTAGTAATGAAAAACTGTTTTTT. Translated: CASSYSGSNEKLFF.

This rearrangement joins TRBV7-2 to TRBJ2-1; 8 nucleotides agree with TRBD2. CDR1 is SGHTA and CDR2 is FQGNSA in the germline V gene. Trimming took 2 bases from V and 3 from J; bases not matched to a gene: 3. The CDR3 is 15 residues long. CDR3: CASSLPGGFYNEQFF. CDR3 in DNA: TGTGCCAGCAGCTTACCGGGAGGGTTCTACAATGAGCAGTTCTTC.

The chain recombines TRBV28 with TRBJ1-1; 11 nucleotides align to TRBD1. CDR1 and CDR2 from the germline V gene are MDHEN and SYDVKM. The length of the CDR3 is 14 residues. V shed 6 bases and J 4 bases; nucleotides not matched to a gene: 4. The CDR3 sequence: CASSIGTGGTEAFF. The CDR3 DNA sequence: TGTGCCAGCAGCATTGGGACAGGGGGCACTGAAGCTTTCTTT.

The J gene is TRBJ2-3, the V gene TRBV9; TRBD1 matches 8 bases. CDR1 is SGDLS and CDR2 is YYNGEE in the germline V gene. The CDR3 has 14 residues. With 0 bases clipped from V and 5 bases from J, the junction kept 2 bases outside the gene matches. The chain's CDR3 is CASSVATGEDTQYF. Here the CDR3 DNA reads TGTGCCAGCAGCGTAGCGACAGGGGAAGATACGCAGTATTTT.

The CDR3 sequence is CASSEARQPSTDTQYF. CDR3 sequence (DNA): TGTGCCAGCAGTGAAGCCCGACAGCCGAGCACAGATACGCAGTATTTT. This rearrangement joins TRBV6-1 to TRBJ2-3; tentatively, D is TRBD1 (5 bases). The CDR3 loop spans 16 amino acids. From germline, CDR1 is MNHNS and CDR2 SASEGT. Trimming took off 0 bases at V and 0 bases at J, with 10 bases between the two ends.

The chain joins TRBV28 to TRBJ2-1, with 9 positions matching TRBD2. The germline CDR1 and CDR2 sequences are MDHEN and SYDVKM. The J segment lost 10 bases and the V segment lost 5 bases, leaving 6 bases of the junction unmatched. The CDR3 spans 13 residues. CDR3 coding DNA: TGTGCCAGCAGTACCCCAGCGGGGGGAGAGCAGTTCTTC. Amino acid sequence: CASSTPAGGEQFF.

The rearrangement links TRBV6-6 to TRBJ2-7; tentative D call: TRBD2 (6 bases). Trimming cost V 0 bases and J 6 bases, with 6 bases left between them. This CDR3 has 12 residues. Germline V gene lookup returns CDR1 MNHNY and CDR2 SVGAGI (reference sequence). CDR3 region: CASSYSGGEQYF. The DNA of the CDR3 is TGTGCCAGCAGTTACTCGGGGGGCGAGCAGTACTTC.

This sequence joins TRBV7-2 and TRBJ2-3; D is possibly TRBD1 (6 bases). The V gene lost 2 bases and the J gene lost 0 bases, with 15 bases spanning the gap. Germline V lookup: CDR1 SGHTA, CDR2 FQGNSA. The CDR3 runs 17 residues. CDR3 protein: CASSLRSTGYSTDTQYF. In DNA, the CDR3 is TGTGCCAGCAGCTTAAGGTCTACAGGGTATAGCACAGATACGCAGTATTTT.

The chain has TRBV11-2 and TRBJ1-4; 9 bases agree with TRBD1. Germline V lookup: CDR1 SGHAT, CDR2 FQNNGV. The V and J ends lost 1 base and 5 bases, in that order; junction bases with no gene match: 5. This CDR3 is 16 amino acids long. CDR3 protein: CASSLVRGQGNEKLFF. The DNA of the CDR3 is TGTGCCAGCAGCTTAGTAAGGGGACAGGGAAATGAAAAACTGTTTTTT.

J is TRBJ2-1 and V is TRBV15; 8 bases align to TRBD2. CDR3 length equals 15 residues. Germline V gene sequence: CDR1 LNHNV, CDR2 YYDKDF (reference sequence). J gave up 6 bases and V 3 bases, and 7 bases lay outside the gene matches. The CDR3 spells CATSSWLAGLNEQFF. CDR3 coding DNA: TGTGCCACCAGCAGCTGGCTAGCGGGCCTCAATGAGCAGTTCTTC.

Details on this clone: This clone may be a read error of a much larger clone one base away. The rearrangement uses TRBV25-1 and TRBJ2-7, with 9 bases aligning to TRBD2. CDR3 size: 16 residues. Per germline, CDR1 MGHDK and CDR2 SYGVNS. Trimming at V came to 3 bases and at J to 3 bases, leaving 9 bases not matched to a gene. This CDR3 is CASSDKGSGSFYEQYF. As DNA, the CDR3 is TGTGCCAGCAGTGACAAGGGTAGCGGGAGTTTCTACGAGCAGTACTTC.

The chain links TRBV19 to TRBJ1-2; D remains unclear. This CDR3 has 14 amino acids. V lost 5 bases and J 1 base, leaving 11 bases between the germline ends. Germline V gives CDR1 LNHDA, CDR2 SQIVND (reference sequence). The CDR3 bases are TGTGCCAGTAGTCCGAGGACCGATAACTATGGCTACACCTTC. Residues: CASSPRTDNYGYTF.

This sequence joins TRBV19 and TRBJ2-7, with a tentative D call TRBD2 (6 bases). The ends were cut back, 7 bases at V and 6 bases at J, with 19 bases in the middle. Germline CDR1 and CDR2: LNHDA and SQIVND (reference sequence). The CDR3 runs to 14 residues. The chain's CDR3 is CASTEYVGGSEQYF. The DNA of the CDR3 is TGTGCCAGTACTGAATACGTCGGGGGATCCGAGCAGTACTTC.

A note on this clone: The same CDR3 can be traced to other DNA sequences in this sample. The chain recombines TRBV28 with TRBJ2-3; D remains ambiguous. The V and J ends lost 3 bases and 4 bases respectively, with 5 bases between them. CDR1 is MDHEN and CDR2 is SYDVKM in the germline V gene. The CDR3 is 12 amino acids. CDR3 sequence reads: CASSLSADTQYF. CDR3 in DNA: TGTGCCAGCAGTTTGTCGGCAGATACGCAGTATTTT.

For this clone: Possible read error: a much larger clone is one base away. The genes are TRBV4-2 and TRBJ2-7; 8 nucleotides match TRBD2. From germline, CDR1 is LGHNA and CDR2 YNFKEQ. This CDR3 is built from 16 residues. With 1 base clipped from V and 2 bases from J, the junction kept 7 bases outside the gene matches. The CDR3 region has the DNA TGTGCCAGCAGCCAAGCTCTAGCGGGCCTACCCTACGAGCAGTACTTC. Encoded protein: CASSQALAGLPYEQYF.

This chain joins TRBV6-5 and TRBJ1-1, with 9 positions matching TRBD1. Germline V gene sequence: CDR1 MNHEY, CDR2 SVGAGI. V gave up 5 bases and J gave up 5 bases; unmatched junction bases: 3. The CDR3 extends over 13 amino acids. The CDR3 loop reads CASSQTGGTEAFF. The CDR3 nucleotides read TGTGCCAGCAGTCAGACAGGGGGAACTGAAGCTTTCTTT.

The chain is built from TRBV6-6 and TRBJ2-1; 9 bases agree with TRBD2. The germline V gene has CDR1 MNHNY and CDR2 SVGAGI (reference sequence). The CDR3 is 14 amino acids. V gave up 6 bases and J gave up 2 bases; unmatched junction bases: 2. Here the CDR3 reads CASRLAGTYNEQFF. As DNA, the CDR3 is TGTGCCAGCAGGCTAGCGGGGACCTACAATGAGCAGTTCTTC.